The clone carrying this T cell receptor (beta chain) was seen a handful of times. Its specificity is unknown. The data originate from a study of cytomegalovirus exposure and HLA in healthy donors. General study points: Roughly uniform sequencing depth across donors was assumed, possibly incorrectly. Most TCR beta V segments were productive about 90% or about 30% of the time in an earlier analysis.

PCR primers comprised 60 Vbeta and 13 Jbeta primers. The repertoire was sequenced with immunoSEQ multiplex PCR; TCRdb's copy has only in-frame clones and lacks some. The sample lists 150,000 to 180,000 clones; around 82% were seen once. The donors (healthy individuals) were bone marrow donors. This sequence originates from a woman aged 45-59 years in good health and CMV-seropositive. The source material was PBMCs.

The CDR3 coding sequence is TGTGCCAGCAGCCCCCTCTACGAGCAGTACTTC. Encoded protein: CASSPLYEQYF. This chain joins TRBV7-8 and TRBJ2-7; D call uncertain. CDR1 and CDR2 from the germline V gene are SGHVS and FQNEAQ. Trimming left V 5 bases short and J 3 bases short, with 5 bases between. This CDR3 is 11 amino acids long.